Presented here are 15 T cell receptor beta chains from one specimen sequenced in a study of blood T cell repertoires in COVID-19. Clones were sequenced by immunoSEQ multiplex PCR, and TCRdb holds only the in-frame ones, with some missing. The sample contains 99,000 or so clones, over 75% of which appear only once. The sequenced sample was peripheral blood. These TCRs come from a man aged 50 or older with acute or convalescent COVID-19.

The CDR3 nucleotides are TGTGCCAGCAGCCAACAGGGGGGCACCACTGAAGCTTTCTTT. It is translated as CASSQQGGTTEAFF. This rearrangement joins TRBV6-4 to TRBJ1-1; TRBD1 matches 8 bases. CDR3 length: 14 amino acids. V lost 6 bases and J lost 4; bases outside the gene matches: 7. From germline, CDR1 is MRHNA and CDR2 SNTAGT.

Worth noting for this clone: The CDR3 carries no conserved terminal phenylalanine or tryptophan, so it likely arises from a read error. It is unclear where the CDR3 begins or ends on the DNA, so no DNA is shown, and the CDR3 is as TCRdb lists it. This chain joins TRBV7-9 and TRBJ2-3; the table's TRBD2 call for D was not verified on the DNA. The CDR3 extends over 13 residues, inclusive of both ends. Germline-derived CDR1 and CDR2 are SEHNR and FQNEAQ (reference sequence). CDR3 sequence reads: CASSSSGREDSRA.

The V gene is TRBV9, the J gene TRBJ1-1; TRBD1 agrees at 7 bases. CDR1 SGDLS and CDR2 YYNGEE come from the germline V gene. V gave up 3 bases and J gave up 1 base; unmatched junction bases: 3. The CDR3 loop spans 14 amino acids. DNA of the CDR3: TGTGCCAGCAGCGCTTGGACAGGGAACACTGAAGCTTTCTTT. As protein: CASSAWTGNTEAFF.

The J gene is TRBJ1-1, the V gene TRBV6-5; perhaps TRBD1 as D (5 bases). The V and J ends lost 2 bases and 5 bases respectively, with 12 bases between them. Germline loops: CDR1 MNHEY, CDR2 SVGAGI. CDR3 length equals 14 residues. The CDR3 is CASSYPGGITEAFF. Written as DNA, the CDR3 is TGTGCCAGCAGTTACCCCGGGGGGATAACTGAAGCTTTCTTT.

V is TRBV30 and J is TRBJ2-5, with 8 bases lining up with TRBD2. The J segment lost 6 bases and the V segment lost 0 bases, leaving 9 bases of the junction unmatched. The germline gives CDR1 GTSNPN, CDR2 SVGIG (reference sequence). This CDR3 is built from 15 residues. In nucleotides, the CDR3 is TGTGCCTGGAGTGTACTTGCGGGAGGAGGAAAGACCCAGTACTTC. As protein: CAWSVLAGGGKTQYF.

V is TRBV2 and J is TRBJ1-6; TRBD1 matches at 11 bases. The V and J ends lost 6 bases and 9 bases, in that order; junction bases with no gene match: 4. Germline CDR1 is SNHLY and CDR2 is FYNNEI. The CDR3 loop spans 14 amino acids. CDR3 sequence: CASSAGTGGSPLHF. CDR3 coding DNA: TGTGCCAGCAGCGCCGGGACAGGGGGTTCACCCCTCCACTTT. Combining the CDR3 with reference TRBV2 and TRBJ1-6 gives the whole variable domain EPEVTQTPSHQVTQMGQEVILRCVPISNHLYFYWYRQILGQKVEFLVSFYNNEISEKSEIFDDQFSVERPDGSNFTLKIRSTKLEDSAMYFCASSAGTGGSPLHFGNGTRLTVT.

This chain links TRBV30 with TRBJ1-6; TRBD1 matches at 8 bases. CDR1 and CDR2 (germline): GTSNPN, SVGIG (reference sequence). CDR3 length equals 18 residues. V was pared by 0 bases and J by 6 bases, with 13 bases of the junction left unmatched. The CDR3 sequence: CAWSVRQGLSPSNSPLHF. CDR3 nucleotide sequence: TGTGCCTGGAGTGTACGACAGGGGCTTTCACCTAGTAATTCACCCCTCCACTTT. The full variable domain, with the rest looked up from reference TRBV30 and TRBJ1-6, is SQTIHQWPATLVQPVGSPLSLECTVEGTSNPNLYWYRQAAGRGLQLLFYSVGIGQISSEVPQNLSASRPQDRQFILSSKKLLLSDSGFYLCAWSVRQGLSPSNSPLHFGNGTRLTVT.

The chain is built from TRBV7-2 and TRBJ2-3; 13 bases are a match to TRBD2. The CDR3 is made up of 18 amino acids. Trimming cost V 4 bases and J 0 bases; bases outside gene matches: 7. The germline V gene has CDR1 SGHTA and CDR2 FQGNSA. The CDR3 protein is CASSSSLAGGMSTDTQYF. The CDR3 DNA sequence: TGTGCCAGCAGCTCTTCACTAGCGGGAGGGATGAGCACAGATACGCAGTATTTT.

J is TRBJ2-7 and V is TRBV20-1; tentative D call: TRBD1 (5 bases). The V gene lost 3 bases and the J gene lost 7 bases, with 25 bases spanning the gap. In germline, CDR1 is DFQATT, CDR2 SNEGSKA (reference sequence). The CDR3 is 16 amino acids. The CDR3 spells CSASSPRGLRGSEQYF. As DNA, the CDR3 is TGCAGTGCTAGTAGTCCTCGTGGTCTAAGGGGAAGTGAGCAGTACTTC.

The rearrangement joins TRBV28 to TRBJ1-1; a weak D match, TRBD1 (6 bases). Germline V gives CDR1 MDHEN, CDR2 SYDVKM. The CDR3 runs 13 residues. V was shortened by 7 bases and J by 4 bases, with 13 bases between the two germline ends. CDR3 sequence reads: CASNSVRGTEAFF. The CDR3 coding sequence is TGTGCCAGCAACTCAGTCAGGGGCACTGAAGCTTTCTTT.

The chain's CDR3 is CASSEVRGGLYEQYF. For the CDR3, the DNA is TGTGCCAGCAGTGAAGTGAGAGGGGGTCTATACGAGCAGTACTTC. The genes are TRBV2 and TRBJ2-7; D is perhaps TRBD1 (6 bases). CDR1 and CDR2 from the germline V gene are SNHLY and FYNNEI. Between the trimmed V and J ends, which lost 1 base and 4 bases, there was a span of 14 bases. The CDR3 loop spans 15 amino acids. The variable domain in full, completed from reference TRBV2 and TRBJ2-7, reads EPEVTQTPSHQVTQMGQEVILRCVPISNHLYFYWYRQILGQKVEFLVSFYNNEISEKSEIFDDQFSVERPDGSNFTLKIRSTKLEDSAMYFCASSEVRGGLYEQYFGPGTRLTVT.

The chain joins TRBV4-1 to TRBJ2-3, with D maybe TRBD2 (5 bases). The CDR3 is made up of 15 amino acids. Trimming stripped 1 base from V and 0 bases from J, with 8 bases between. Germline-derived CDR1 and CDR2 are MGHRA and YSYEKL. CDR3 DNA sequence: TGCGCCAGCAGCCAAGTTGGGAGAAGCACAGATACGCAGTATTTT. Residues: CASSQVGRSTDTQYF.

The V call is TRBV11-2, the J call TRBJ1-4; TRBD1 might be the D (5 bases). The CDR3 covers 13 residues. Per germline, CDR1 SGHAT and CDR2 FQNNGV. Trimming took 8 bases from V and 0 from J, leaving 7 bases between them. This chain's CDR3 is CASHRSTNEKLFF. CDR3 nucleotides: TGTGCCAGCCACAGGTCAACTAATGAAAAACTGTTTTTT.

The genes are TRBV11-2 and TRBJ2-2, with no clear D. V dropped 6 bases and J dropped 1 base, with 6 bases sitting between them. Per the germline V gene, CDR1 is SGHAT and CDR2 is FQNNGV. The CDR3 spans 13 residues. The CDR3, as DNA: TGTGCCAGCAGTCTGAGGAACACCGGGGAGCTGTTTTTT. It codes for CASSLRNTGELFF. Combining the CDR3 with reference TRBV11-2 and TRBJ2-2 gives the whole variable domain EAGVAQSPRYKIIEKRQSVAFWCNPISGHATLYWYQQILGQGPKLLIQFQNNGVVDDSQLPKDRFSAERLKGVDSTLKIQPAKLEDSAVYLCASSLRNTGELFFGEGSRLTVL.

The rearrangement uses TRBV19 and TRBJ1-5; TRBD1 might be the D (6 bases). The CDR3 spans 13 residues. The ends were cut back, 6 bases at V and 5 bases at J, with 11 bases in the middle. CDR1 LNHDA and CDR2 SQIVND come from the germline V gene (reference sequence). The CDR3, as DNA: TGTGCCAGTAGCCCGTACAGGGATCAGCCCCAGCATTTT. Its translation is CASSPYRDQPQHF.